The 27 T cell receptor beta chains below all came from one sample that was sequenced in a study of T cell repertoires in cytomegalovirus infection. TCRdb itself ran the reads through MiXCR, one entry per CDR3 protein. The sample lists fewer than 550,000 distinct CDR3 sequences, approximately 26% occurring once. What was sequenced was PBMCs. The receptors stem from a human donor in good health (CMV status not recorded). Some clones in this sample may be carry-over from other donors' samples.

This chain links TRBV6-7 with TRBJ2-1; D possibly uses TRBD1 or TRBD2 (5 bases each). TRBV6-7 qualifies as an ORF whose function is uncertain. The CDR3 length is 19 residues. The ends were cut back, 0 bases at V and 2 bases at J, with 20 bases in the middle. CDR3 DNA sequence: TGTGCCAGCAGTTACTCGATCGGGGCCACTAGGGAAGCCTACAATGAGCAGTTCTTC. It translates to CASSYSIGATREAYNEQFF.

Turning to this clonotype: The junction differs from germline at one of its ends, possibly a read error. The chain has TRBV13 and TRBJ2-5, with D possibly TRBD2 on 5 matching bases. Germline V gene sequence: CDR1 PRHDT, CDR2 FYEKMQ (reference sequence). There are 12 residues in the CDR3. For the CDR3, the DNA is TGTGCCAGCAGCCTCGAAAGGGAGACCCGGTACTTC. Its protein is CASSLERETRYF.

This clonotype has just one count. V is TRBV7-9 and J is TRBJ1-5; no firm D call. The CDR3 loop spans 14 amino acids. Per germline, CDR1 SEHNR and CDR2 FQNEAQ (reference sequence). Trimming took off 5 bases at V and 4 bases at J, with 12 bases between the two ends. The CDR3 DNA is TGTGCCAGCAGCAATAGCCCGGTTAATCAGCCCCAGCATTTT. Translated, it gives CASSNSPVNQPQHF.

This chain uses TRBV25-1 with TRBJ2-5, with TRBD2 as a possible D gene (6 bases). Germline V lookup: CDR1 MGHDK, CDR2 SYGVNS. CDR3 length: 15 amino acids. The V end was cut by 3 bases, the J end by 0 bases, with 11 bases between. This CDR3 reads CASSEGGLYQETQYF. CDR3 nucleotides: TGTGCCAGCAGTGAGGGAGGCCTGTACCAAGAGACCCAGTACTTC.

Here the CDR3 DNA reads TGCGCCAGCAGTGAGGCTAGCGGACAAGAGACCCAGTACTTC. This gives the protein CASSEASGQETQYF. J is TRBJ2-5 and V is TRBV10-1; 7 bases are a match to TRBD2. V was pared by 2 bases and J by 2 bases, with 2 bases of the junction left unmatched. Germline V gene lookup returns CDR1 WNHNN and CDR2 SYGVQD (reference sequence). CDR3 length equals 14 residues.

This chain uses TRBV7-9 with TRBJ2-2, with 9 bases that match TRBD2. The CDR3 has 15 residues. Germline-derived CDR1 and CDR2 are SEHNR and FQNEAQ (reference sequence). V shed 4 bases and J 5 bases; nucleotides not matched to a gene: 5. This CDR3 is CASSSASGRTGELFF. DNA for the CDR3: TGTGCCAGCAGCTCCGCCAGCGGGAGGACCGGGGAGCTGTTTTTT.

V gene TRBV29-1 combines with J gene TRBJ2-2, with D perhaps given as TRBD1 or TRBD2 (6 bases each). The CDR3 loop spans 12 amino acids. CDR1 SQVTM and CDR2 ANQGSEA come from the germline V gene. Between the trimmed V and J ends, which lost 8 bases and 6 bases, there was a span of 13 bases. In nucleotides, the CDR3 is TGCAGCTTACAGGGAGGAGCCGGGGAGCTGTTTTTT. This encodes CSLQGGAGELFF.

The CDR3 is CASSEIGGVQNTGELFF. CDR3 bases: TGTGCCAGCAGTGAGATAGGGGGAGTGCAGAACACCGGGGAGCTGTTTTTT. The genes are TRBV2 and TRBJ2-2; D possibly corresponds to TRBD1 (6 bases). CDR1 SNHLY and CDR2 FYNNEI come from the germline V gene. This CDR3 has 17 amino acids. V was shortened by 3 bases and J by 1 base, with 15 bases between the two germline ends.

The chain carries TRBV7-2 and TRBJ2-7; no reliable D call. V was shortened by 5 bases and J by 1 base, with 21 bases between the two germline ends. The CDR3 covers 17 residues. The germline V gene encodes CDR1 SGHTA and CDR2 FQGNSA. CDR3 nucleotides: TGTGCCAGCAGCCCTATAGGGCGCCCTTTCCGATCCTACGAGCAGTACGTC. Translation: CASSPIGRPFRSYEQYV.

The chain has TRBV7-8 and TRBJ2-1; the match to TRBD2 covers 12 bases. The germline V gene encodes CDR1 SGHVS and CDR2 FQNEAQ. V was pared by 5 bases and J by 8 bases, with 10 bases of the junction left unmatched. The length of the CDR3 is 16 residues. This chain's CDR3 is CASSVRLAGVLDEQFF. As DNA, the CDR3 is TGTGCCAGCAGCGTGAGACTAGCGGGAGTTCTCGATGAGCAGTTCTTC.

On this clonotype itself: Being one base from a much bigger clone, this may be a read error. The CDR3 protein is CASSFVSALAEQETQYF. The CDR3 DNA follows: TGTGCCAGCAGCTTTGTGTCTGCCCTAGCGGAGCAAGAGACCCAGTACTTC. The chain recombines TRBV7-2 with TRBJ2-5; 7 nucleotides match TRBD2. J lost 2 bases, V lost 3 bases, and 12 bases had no gene match. This CDR3 spans 17 amino acids. Germline V lookup: CDR1 SGHTA, CDR2 FQGNSA.

This clonotype was observed at least ten times. The CDR3 protein is CASSFYLDGYTF. The CDR3 nucleotides read TGTGCCAGCAGCTTCTATCTTGATGGCTACACCTTC. V and J are TRBV7-2 and TRBJ1-2; the D is unclear. Germline CDR1 is SGHTA and CDR2 is FQGNSA. V dropped 3 bases and J dropped 6 bases, with 8 bases sitting between them. This CDR3 region has 12 residues.

At least ten counts were recorded for this clonotype. V usage is TRBV7-2 and J usage is TRBJ2-5; D uncertain. CDR3 size: 14 residues. V was trimmed by 1 base and J by 5 bases, leaving 11 bases between them. Germline V gene sequence: CDR1 SGHTA, CDR2 FQGNSA. The CDR3: CASSLVASRETQYF. The CDR3 DNA reads as TGTGCCAGCAGCTTAGTGGCTAGTCGGGAGACCCAGTACTTC. Using reference TRBV7-2 and TRBJ2-5 for the parts outside the CDR3, the full variable domain is GAGVSQSPSNKVTEKGKDVELRCDPISGHTALYWYRQSLGQGLEFLIYFQGNSAPDKSGLPSDRFSAERTGGSVSTLTIQRTQQEDSAVYLCASSLVASRETQYFGPGTRLLVL.

At least ten counts were recorded for this clonotype. J is TRBJ2-5 and V is TRBV4-1; 10 bases agree with TRBD2. Trimming cost V 1 base and J 5 bases; bases outside gene matches: 4. Germline CDR1 MGHRA, CDR2 YSYEKL. The CDR3 sequence is 15 residues long. For the CDR3, the DNA is TGCGCCAGCAGCCAAGGGACTAGCGGTTGGGAGACCCAGTACTTC. Its protein is CASSQGTSGWETQYF.

The genes are TRBV6-2 or TRBV6-3 and TRBJ2-7; maybe TRBD1 (5 bases). Germline assignment: CDR1 MNHEY and CDR2 SVGEGT. The V end was cut by 7 bases, the J end by 0 bases, with 10 bases between. CDR3 length equals 13 residues. The CDR3 reads CASTADTSYEQYF. The CDR3 DNA reads as TGTGCCAGCACCGCGGACACCTCCTACGAGCAGTACTTC.

This clonotype appeared many times. The gene calls are TRBV10-3 and TRBJ1-5; 9 bases are shared with TRBD1. The CDR3 contains 15 residues. V dropped 6 bases and J dropped 5; count of bases not matched to a gene: 8. Germline V CDR1 and CDR2: ENHRY, SYGVKD. The CDR3 DNA follows: TGTGCCATCAGCAGGACAGGGGCAAGCGATCAGCCCCAGCATTTT. Residues: CAISRTGASDQPQHF.

There are many counts of this clonotype. The V call is TRBV7-2, the J call TRBJ2-7, with TRBD1 identical over 8 bases. Germline trimming cut 5 bases from V and 7 bases from J; bases unmatched to any gene: 16. CDR1 SGHTA and CDR2 FQGNSA come from the germline V gene. The CDR3 totals 16 residues. This chain's CDR3 is CASSPSRDRYQGEQYF. For the CDR3, the DNA is TGTGCCAGCAGCCCGTCGCGGGACAGGTATCAGGGGGAGCAGTACTTC.

This clonotype appeared once. The rearrangement uses TRBV4-1 and TRBJ2-3; D call uncertain. Germline V gene lookup returns CDR1 MGHRA and CDR2 YSYEKL. The ends were cut back, 4 bases at V and 0 bases at J, with 20 bases in the middle. There are 18 residues in the CDR3. CDR3 protein: CASSRDGYWSSSTDTQYF. The CDR3 DNA is TGCGCCAGCAGCCGCGACGGATACTGGTCTTCTAGCACAGATACGCAGTATTTT.

This clonotype appeared many times. V usage is TRBV7-8 and J usage is TRBJ2-1, with 11 bases aligning to TRBD1. The length of the CDR3 is 18 residues. In germline, CDR1 is SGHVS, CDR2 FQNEAQ. J lost 6 bases, V lost 1 base, and 11 bases had no gene match. The chain's CDR3 is CASSLVGWVGTGGNEQFF. The CDR3 nucleotides are TGTGCCAGCAGCTTAGTAGGTTGGGTTGGGACAGGGGGCAATGAGCAGTTCTTC.

The V call is TRBV14, the J call TRBJ2-1, with 11 bases aligning to TRBD2. This CDR3 has 16 residues. V was pared by 4 bases and J by 8 bases, with 10 bases of the junction left unmatched. Germline V gene data show CDR1 as SGHDN and CDR2 as FVKESK. The CDR3 sequence: CASSPQIAGGPHEQFF. CDR3 nucleotide sequence: TGTGCCAGCAGCCCGCAAATAGCGGGAGGGCCCCATGAGCAGTTCTTC.

In this sample, this clonotype turned up a few times. V is TRBV28 and J is TRBJ2-7; TRBD1 matches 8 bases. The CDR3 contains 16 residues. With 3 bases clipped from V and 1 base from J, the junction kept 8 bases outside the gene matches. Germline-derived CDR1 and CDR2 are MDHEN and SYDVKM. The CDR3 DNA sequence: TGTGCCAGCAGTTTTAAAGACCAGGGGGCTTCCTACGAGCAGTACTTC. It codes for CASSFKDQGASYEQYF.

This clonotype was seen a handful of times. The chain has TRBV20-1 and TRBJ1-2; D unresolved. Germline lookup yields CDR1 DFQATT and CDR2 SNEGSKA (reference sequence). This CDR3 is built from 13 residues. V lost 5 bases to trimming and J lost 4 bases, with 14 bases between them. The CDR3 coding sequence is TGCAGTGCTGGCAGTCCGTCGGGCTATGGCTACACCTTC. Amino acid sequence: CSAGSPSGYGYTF.

The chain uses TRBV7-6 and TRBJ2-2; perhaps TRBD2 as D (6 bases). Trimming took off 5 bases at V and 8 bases at J, with 18 bases between the two ends. The CDR3 runs to 15 residues. CDR1 is SGHVS, CDR2 FNYEAQ, per germline. The CDR3 loop is CASSPLADSSGELFF. The CDR3 nucleotides read TGTGCCAGCAGCCCCTTAGCGGATTCCTCAGGGGAGCTGTTTTTT.

The rearrangement uses TRBV7-9 and TRBJ1-2; perhaps TRBD1 as D (5 bases). Germline values: CDR1 SEHNR, CDR2 FQNEAQ (reference sequence). This CDR3 is built from 12 residues. With 5 bases removed from V and 6 bases from J, the gap between germline ends came to 10 bases. CDR3 nucleotides: TGTGCCAGCAGCGACGAGGGGAATGGCTACACCTTC. Protein product: CASSDEGNGYTF.

J is TRBJ1-2 and V is TRBV25-1, with D uncertain. The CDR3 extends over 11 amino acids. Germline CDR1 and CDR2: MGHDK and SYGVNS. Trimming left V 2 bases short and J 4 bases short, with 2 bases between. This chain's CDR3 is CASSEPYGYTF. CDR3 bases: TGTGCCAGCAGTGAACCCTATGGCTACACCTTC.

The gene calls are TRBV6-2 or TRBV6-3 and TRBJ2-7, with a weak D call TRBD1 (6 bases). CDR1 is MNHEY and CDR2 is SVGEGT in the germline V gene. The length of the CDR3 is 13 residues. Trimming left V 6 bases short and J 3 bases short, with 12 bases between. CDR3 in amino acids: CASRRGGDYEQYF. In DNA, the CDR3 is TGTGCCAGCAGACGAGGGGGTGACTACGAGCAGTACTTC.

This clonotype was observed a handful of times. The V gene is TRBV5-4, the J gene TRBJ2-3; 7 bases align to TRBD2. After removal of 9 bases from V and 0 bases from J, the junction contained 7 bases not matched to a gene. Germline V gene sequence: CDR1 SGHNT, CDR2 YYREEE (reference sequence). CDR3 length equals 14 residues. The CDR3 is CAINSGSSTDTQYF. CDR3 DNA sequence: TGTGCCATCAATAGCGGGTCTAGCACAGATACGCAGTATTTT.